The TCR beta chain described here comes from a study of T-cell reconstitution after alpha-beta-depleted transplantation in children. Study-wide results and caveats: Fresh T-cell production supplied most of the T-cell counts and diversity seen one year after transplant. About two months after transplant, alpha-beta T cells reportedly came from several hundred expanded graft clones.

A library of TCRbeta sequences, prepared with unique molecular identifiers, was generated. One entry per CDR3 protein, called by TCRdb with MiXCR from the PCR reads. The sample consists of about 78,000 distinct CDR3 sequences, roughly 14% of them appearing once. The V gene's germline CDR1 is MDHEN and CDR2 SYDVKM. The CDR3 is 14 amino acids. V was pared by 3 bases and J by 0 bases, with 8 bases between. A remark on this clonotype: Antigen: not known.

The source is a male patient aged 2 to 9 who had a stem cell transplant for acute lymphoblastic leukemia, so the T cells may come from the graft donor. The material sequenced was PBMCs, mostly from graft donor cells, taken 180 days after TCRalphabeta/CD19-depleted stem cell transplant. The chain couples TRBV28 to TRBJ1-2, with no clear D. The CDR3 reads CASSLEGPNYGYTF. CDR3 nucleotide sequence: TGTGCCAGCAGTTTGGAAGGGCCTAACTATGGCTACACCTTC.